This T cell receptor (beta chain) appears in the sequencing data of a study of immune cell composition in non-small cell lung cancer. TCRdb's copy holds only in-frame clones and misses some; the assay was immunoSEQ multiplex PCR. The profile shows approximately 4,300 clones, about 80% of them singletons. As concerns this clone: The target antigen is unknown.

Whole-study results and caveats: No significant correlation existed between pack-years smoked and tumour clonality. Lung adenocarcinomas had lower top 10 clone scores and clonality than squamous tumours.

The CDR3 has 15 amino acids. Germline V gene sequence: CDR1 SEHNR, CDR2 FQNEAQ (reference sequence). V lost 5 bases and J lost 2; bases outside the gene matches: 6. Template was genomic DNA from frozen, unsorted single-cell suspensions. The sequence was obtained from a human donor with non-small cell lung cancer. This chain joins TRBV7-9 and TRBJ2-7; the match to TRBD1 covers 10 bases. The specimen sequenced was lung tumor tissue. The CDR3 here is CASSRTGTGAYEQYF. The CDR3 coding sequence is TGTGCCAGCAGCCGCACCGGGACAGGGGCCTACGAGCAGTACTTC.